This TCR beta chain emerged from a study of blood T cell repertoires in COVID-19 (TCRdb year 2020). Regarding the complete study: Samples covering the acute and convalescent phases of COVID-19 were provided by collaborators in the United States, Italy and Spain. The material from the prospective study consisted of cDNA or gDNA derived from T cells, B-cell-depleted T cells, or PBMCs. The dataset comprised deeply sampled blood TCRbeta repertoires from subjects exposed to, actively infected with, or recovered from COVID-19. The repertoires were made available in a free public database intended to serve as a resource for research on the immune response to SARS-CoV-2. Samples were obtained from the ongoing ImmuneRACE study (first 160 participants) and from 1,254 subjects provided by 6 global collaborators. The sample metadata nearly always contained a de-identified subject ID, COVID-19 status, age in years and sex. Where available, HLA class I and class II types were obtained from metadata supplied by the sample provider rather than from assay-based typing. Findings and caveats that apply to the study as a whole: The quantity of clinical and demographic metadata differed by source and by participant and was supplied without curation.

The collaborating institutions used their own protocols to collect whole blood in K2EDTA tubes. For TCRbeta analysis, collaborator samples were shipped as frozen whole blood, as isolated PBMCs, or as DNA extracted from either sample type. About this clone: Its antigen is not yet known. No clone much larger than this one lies a single base away; base qualities are absent.

TCRbeta CDR3 regions were amplified from genomic DNA using the immunoSEQ Assay, a bias-controlled multiplex PCR. The study's own analysis went as follows. Nucleated cell counts per sample were estimated from amplification of reference gene primers within the assay. To quantify the absolute abundance of each unique TCRbeta CDR3 rearrangement, sequence reads were collapsed and filtered. For each sample, productive Simpson clonality was calculated as the square root of Simpson's diversity index across productive rearrangements. Here the immuneACCESS table is served through TCRdb, limited to in-frame sequences with V and J called. Missing clones are a known gap in these copies; in checked studies unresolved V genes cover under half, and the rest lacks a known reason. From that table come the V and J calls and clone size; the DNA was used to work out D and trimming. The sample profile shows some 150,000 clones; 80% of them were found once. The ten biggest clones cover roughly 0.6% of the sample.

V and J are truncated by 3 bases and 7 bases respectively, leaving an intervening sequence of 6 bases. The CDR3 has 12 amino acids, counting the end cysteine and phenylalanine. Left in the record is the CDR3 DNA by itself, 36 bases read in frame from the first base. From a lookup of the germline V gene, CDR1 and CDR2 are KGHDR and SFDVKD. This TCR derives from a man in his sixties with acute or convalescent COVID-19. The sequenced sample was peripheral blood. The V gene is TRBV24-1 and the J gene is TRBJ2-1; too little of a D gene remains to name it. The DNA reads as follows: TGTGCCACCAGTGATGCGAGGAATGAGCAGTTCTTC. This codes for CATSDARNEQFF.